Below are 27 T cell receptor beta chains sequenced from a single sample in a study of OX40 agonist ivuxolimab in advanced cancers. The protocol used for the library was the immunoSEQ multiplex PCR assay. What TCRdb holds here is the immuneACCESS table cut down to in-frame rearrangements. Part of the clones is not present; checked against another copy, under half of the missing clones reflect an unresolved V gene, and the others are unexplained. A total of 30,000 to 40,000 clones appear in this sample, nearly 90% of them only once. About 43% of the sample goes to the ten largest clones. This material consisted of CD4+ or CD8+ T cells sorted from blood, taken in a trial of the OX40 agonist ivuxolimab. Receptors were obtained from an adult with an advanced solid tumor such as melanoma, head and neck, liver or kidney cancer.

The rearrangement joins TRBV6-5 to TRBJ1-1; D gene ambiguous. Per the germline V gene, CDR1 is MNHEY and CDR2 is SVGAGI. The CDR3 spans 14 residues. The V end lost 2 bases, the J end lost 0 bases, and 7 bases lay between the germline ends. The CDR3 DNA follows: TGTGCCAGCAGTTACCACGCCTTGAACACTGAAGCTTTCTTT. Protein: CASSYHALNTEAFF.

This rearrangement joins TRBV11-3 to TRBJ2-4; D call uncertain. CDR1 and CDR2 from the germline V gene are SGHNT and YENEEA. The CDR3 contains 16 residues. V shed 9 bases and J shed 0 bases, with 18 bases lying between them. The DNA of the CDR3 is TGTGCCAGGGATGGGCAGATAACTCTAGCCAAAAACATTCAGTACTTC. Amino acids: CARDGQITLAKNIQYF.

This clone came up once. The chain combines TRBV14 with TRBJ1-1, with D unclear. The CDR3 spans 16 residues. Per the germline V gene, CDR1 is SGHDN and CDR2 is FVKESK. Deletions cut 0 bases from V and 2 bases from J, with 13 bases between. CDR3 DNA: TGTGCCAGCAGCCAAGATCCCCGGGCCGGAAACACTGAAGCTTTCTTT. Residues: CASSQDPRAGNTEAFF. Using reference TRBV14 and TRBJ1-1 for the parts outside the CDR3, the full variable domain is EAGVTQFPSHSVIEKGQTVTLRCDPISGHDNLYWYRRVMGKEIKFLLHFVKESKQDESGMPNNRFLAERTGGTYSTLKVQPAELEDSGVYFCASSQDPRAGNTEAFFGQGTRLTVV.

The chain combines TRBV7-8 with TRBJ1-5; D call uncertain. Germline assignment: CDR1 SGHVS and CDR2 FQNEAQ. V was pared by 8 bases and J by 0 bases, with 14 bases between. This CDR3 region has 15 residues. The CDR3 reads CASSSLWDSNQPQHF. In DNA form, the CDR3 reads TGTGCCAGCTCCTCACTGTGGGATAGCAATCAGCCCCAGCATTTT.

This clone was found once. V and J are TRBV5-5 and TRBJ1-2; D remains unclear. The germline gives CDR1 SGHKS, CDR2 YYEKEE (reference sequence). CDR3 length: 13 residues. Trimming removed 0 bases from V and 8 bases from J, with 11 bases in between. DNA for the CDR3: TGTGCCAGCAGCTTGGCAGGTGATAACGGCTACACCTTC. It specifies CASSLAGDNGYTF.

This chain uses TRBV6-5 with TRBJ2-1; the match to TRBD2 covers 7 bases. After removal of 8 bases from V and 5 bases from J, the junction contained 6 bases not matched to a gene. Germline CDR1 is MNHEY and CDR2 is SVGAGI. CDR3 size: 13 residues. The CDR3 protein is CASASLADNEQFF. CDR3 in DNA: TGTGCCAGCGCAAGCCTAGCGGACAATGAGCAGTTCTTC.

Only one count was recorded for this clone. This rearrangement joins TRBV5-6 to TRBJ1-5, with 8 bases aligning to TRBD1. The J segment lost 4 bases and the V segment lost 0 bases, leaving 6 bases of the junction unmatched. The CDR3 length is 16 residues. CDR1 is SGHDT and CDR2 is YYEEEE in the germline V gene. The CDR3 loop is CASSLGQGADNQPQHF. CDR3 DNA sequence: TGTGCCAGCAGCTTGGGGCAGGGGGCAGATAATCAGCCCCAGCATTTT.

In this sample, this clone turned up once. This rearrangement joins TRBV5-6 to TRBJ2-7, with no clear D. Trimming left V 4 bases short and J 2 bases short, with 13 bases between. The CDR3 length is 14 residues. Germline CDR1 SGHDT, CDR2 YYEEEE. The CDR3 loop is CASSLAIFPYEQYF. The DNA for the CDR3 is TGTGCCAGCAGCCTTGCGATTTTCCCCTACGAGCAGTACTTC.

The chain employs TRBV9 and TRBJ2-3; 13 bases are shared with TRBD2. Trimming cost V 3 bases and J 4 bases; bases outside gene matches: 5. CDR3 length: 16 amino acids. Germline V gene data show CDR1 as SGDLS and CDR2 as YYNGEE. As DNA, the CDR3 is TGTGCCAGCAGCGGCGGACTAGCGGGGGCCCCAGATACGCAGTATTTT. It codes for CASSGGLAGAPDTQYF. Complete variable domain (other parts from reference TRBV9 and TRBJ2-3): DSGVTQTPKHLITATGQRVTLRCSPRSGDLSVYWYQQSLDQGLQFLIQYYNGEERAKGNILERFSAQQFPDLHSELNLSSLELGDSALYFCASSGGLAGAPDTQYFGPGTRLTVL.

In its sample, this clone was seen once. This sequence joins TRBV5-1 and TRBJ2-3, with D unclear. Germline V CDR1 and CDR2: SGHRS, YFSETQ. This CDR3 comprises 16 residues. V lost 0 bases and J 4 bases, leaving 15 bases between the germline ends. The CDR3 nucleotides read TGCGCCAGCAGCTTGGATTTTAGGGTGGGTGCAGATACGCAGTATTTT. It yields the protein CASSLDFRVGADTQYF.

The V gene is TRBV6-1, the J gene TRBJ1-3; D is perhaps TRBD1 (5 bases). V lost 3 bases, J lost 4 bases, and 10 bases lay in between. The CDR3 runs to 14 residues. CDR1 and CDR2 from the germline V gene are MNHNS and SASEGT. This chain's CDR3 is CASSEGGSGNTIYF. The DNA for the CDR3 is TGTGCCAGCAGTGAGGGGGGGTCCGGAAACACCATATATTTT.

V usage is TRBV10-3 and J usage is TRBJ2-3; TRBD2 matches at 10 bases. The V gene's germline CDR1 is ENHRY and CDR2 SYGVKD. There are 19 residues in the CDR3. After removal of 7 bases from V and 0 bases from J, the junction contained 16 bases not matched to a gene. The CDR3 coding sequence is TGTGCCATCACCCTAGGAGCGGCTAGCGGGGGCCTCAGCACAGATACGCAGTATTTT. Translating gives CAITLGAASGGLSTDTQYF.

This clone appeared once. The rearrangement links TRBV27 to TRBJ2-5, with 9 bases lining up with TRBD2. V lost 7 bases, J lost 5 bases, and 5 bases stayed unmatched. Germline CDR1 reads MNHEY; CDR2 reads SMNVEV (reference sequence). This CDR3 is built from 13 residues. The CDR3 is CASTPAGGETQYF. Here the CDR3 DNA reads TGTGCCAGCACTCCCGCGGGGGGGGAGACCCAGTACTTC.

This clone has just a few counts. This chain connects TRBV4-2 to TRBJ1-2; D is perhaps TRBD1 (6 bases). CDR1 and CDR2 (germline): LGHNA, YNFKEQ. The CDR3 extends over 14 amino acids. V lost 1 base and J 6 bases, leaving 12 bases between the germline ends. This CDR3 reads CASSQGKAGDGYTF. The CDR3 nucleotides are TGTGCCAGCAGCCAAGGGAAAGCAGGGGATGGCTACACCTTC.

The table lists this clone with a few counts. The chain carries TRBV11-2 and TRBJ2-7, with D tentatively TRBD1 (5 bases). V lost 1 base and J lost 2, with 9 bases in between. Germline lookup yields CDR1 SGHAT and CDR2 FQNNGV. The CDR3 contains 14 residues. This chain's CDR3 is CASSLGAGPYEQYF. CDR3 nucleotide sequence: TGTGCCAGCAGCTTAGGAGCAGGGCCCTACGAGCAGTACTTC.

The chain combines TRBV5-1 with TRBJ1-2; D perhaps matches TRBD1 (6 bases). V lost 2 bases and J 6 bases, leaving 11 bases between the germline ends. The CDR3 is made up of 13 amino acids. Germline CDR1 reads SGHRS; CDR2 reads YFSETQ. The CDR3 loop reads CASSFSGENGYTF. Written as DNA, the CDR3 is TGCGCCAGCAGCTTTTCAGGGGAGAATGGCTACACCTTC.

Here the CDR3 reads CASSETGSSYNEQFF. CDR3 in DNA: TGTGCCAGTAGTGAGACAGGGAGCTCCTACAATGAGCAGTTCTTC. The gene calls are TRBV19 and TRBJ2-1; 7 bases are shared with TRBD1. Germline V CDR1 and CDR2: LNHDA, SQIVND (reference sequence). The CDR3 sequence is 15 residues long. V trimming: 5 bases; J trimming: 0 bases; junction bases outside the gene matches: 4.

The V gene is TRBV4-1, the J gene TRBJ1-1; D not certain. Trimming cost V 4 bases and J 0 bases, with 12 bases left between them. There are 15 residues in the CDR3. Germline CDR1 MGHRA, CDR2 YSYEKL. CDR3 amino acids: CASSRGTDMNTEAFF. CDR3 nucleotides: TGCGCCAGCAGCCGGGGAACAGATATGAACACTGAAGCTTTCTTT.

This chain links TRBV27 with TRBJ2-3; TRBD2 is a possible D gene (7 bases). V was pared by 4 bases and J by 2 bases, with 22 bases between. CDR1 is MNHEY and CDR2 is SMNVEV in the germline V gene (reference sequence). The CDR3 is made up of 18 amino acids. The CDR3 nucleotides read TGTGCCAGCAGTTCCTCGGGGGAGGGGGGACTACTCACAGATACGCAGTATTTT. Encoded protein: CASSSSGEGGLLTDTQYF.

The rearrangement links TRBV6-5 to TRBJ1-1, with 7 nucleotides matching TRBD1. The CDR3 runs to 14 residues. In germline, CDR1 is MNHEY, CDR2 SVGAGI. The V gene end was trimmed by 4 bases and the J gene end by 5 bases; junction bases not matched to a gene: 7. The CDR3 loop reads CASSLPGGGTEAFF. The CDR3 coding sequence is TGTGCCAGCAGTTTACCAGGGGGAGGGACTGAAGCTTTCTTT.

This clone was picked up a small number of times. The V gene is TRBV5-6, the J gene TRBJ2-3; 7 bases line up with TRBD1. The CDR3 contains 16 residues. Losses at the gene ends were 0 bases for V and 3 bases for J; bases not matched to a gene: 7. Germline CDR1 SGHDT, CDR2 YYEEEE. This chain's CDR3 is CASSLGTGDRTDTQYF. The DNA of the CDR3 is TGTGCCAGCAGCTTGGGGACAGGAGACAGGACAGATACGCAGTATTTT.

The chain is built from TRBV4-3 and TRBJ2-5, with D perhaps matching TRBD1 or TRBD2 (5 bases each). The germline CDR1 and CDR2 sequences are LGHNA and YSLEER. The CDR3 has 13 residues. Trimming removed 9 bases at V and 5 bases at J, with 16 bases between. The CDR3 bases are TGCGCCAGTTCCGGGGCCCTGGGTGAGACCCAGTACTTC. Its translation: CASSGALGETQYF.

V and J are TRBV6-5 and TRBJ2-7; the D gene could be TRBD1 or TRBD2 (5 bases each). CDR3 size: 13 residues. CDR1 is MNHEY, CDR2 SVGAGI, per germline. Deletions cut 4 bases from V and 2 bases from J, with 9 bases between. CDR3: CASSLGDPYEQYF. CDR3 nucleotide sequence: TGTGCCAGCAGTTTGGGGGACCCCTACGAGCAGTACTTC.

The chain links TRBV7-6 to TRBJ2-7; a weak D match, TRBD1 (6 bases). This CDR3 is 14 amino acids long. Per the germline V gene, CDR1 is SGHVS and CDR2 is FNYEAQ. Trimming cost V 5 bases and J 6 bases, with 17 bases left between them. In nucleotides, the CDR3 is TGTGCCAGCAGCGGATACGGGACACGGAGCGAGCAGTACTTC. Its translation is CASSGYGTRSEQYF.

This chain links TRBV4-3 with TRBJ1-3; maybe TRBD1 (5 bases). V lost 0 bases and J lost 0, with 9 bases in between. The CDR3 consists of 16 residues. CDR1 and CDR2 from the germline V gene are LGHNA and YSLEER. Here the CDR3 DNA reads TGCGCCAGCAGCCAAGAGGGGGTTTACTCTGGAAACACCATATATTTT. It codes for CASSQEGVYSGNTIYF.

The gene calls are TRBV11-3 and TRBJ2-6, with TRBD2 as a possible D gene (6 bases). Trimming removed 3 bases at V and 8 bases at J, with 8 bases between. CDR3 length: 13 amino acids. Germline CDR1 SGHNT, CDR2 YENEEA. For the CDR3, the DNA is TGTGCCAGCAGCTTGGGAGGCACCAACGTCCTGACTTTC. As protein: CASSLGGTNVLTF.

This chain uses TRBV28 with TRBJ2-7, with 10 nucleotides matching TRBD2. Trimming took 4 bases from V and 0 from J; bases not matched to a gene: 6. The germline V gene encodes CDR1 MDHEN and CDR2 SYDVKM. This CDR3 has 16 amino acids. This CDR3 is CASSSPGLAFSYEQYF. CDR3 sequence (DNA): TGTGCCAGCAGTTCACCGGGACTAGCGTTCTCCTACGAGCAGTACTTC. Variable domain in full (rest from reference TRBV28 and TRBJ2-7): DVKVTQSSRYLVKRTGEKVFLECVQDMDHENMFWYRQDPGLGLRLIYFSYDVKMKEKGDIPEGYSVSREKKERFSLILESASTNQTSMYLCASSSPGLAFSYEQYFGPGTRLTVT.